Given below is one TCR beta chain in context. The CDR3 runs to 16 residues. The sample belongs to a study of blood T cell repertoires in COVID-19. Only in-frame clones appear in the TCRdb table, and some are missing; sequencing was by immunoSEQ multiplex PCR. The sample holds some 150,000 clones, roughly 89% seen once. The origin of this receptor is a woman aged 45-59 years with active or convalescent COVID-19. This chain links TRBV21-1 with TRBJ2-2; the table gives TRBD1 as D, unverified against the DNA. TRBV21-1 is a pseudogene segment. Input material: peripheral blood. CDR3 loop: CASNPGAGGKTGELFF. In DNA form, the CDR3 reads TGTGCCAGCAATCCTGGGGCAGGGGGTAAAACCGGGGAGCTGTTTTTT.